The 29 T cell receptor beta chains below come from one sample, sequenced in a study of blood T cell repertoires in COVID-19. Profiled with immunoSEQ multiplex PCR; TCRdb holds only in-frame clones, not every one. The table records roughly 88,000 clones, 72% of them present only once. Material for sequencing was peripheral blood. These TCRs come from a woman aged 60-75 years in a cohort sampled during active or convalescent COVID-19.

The CDR3 DNA follows: TGTGCCAGCAGCTTGGACTACAGGGTTGGAAACACCATATATTTT. Protein: CASSLDYRVGNTIYF. The gene calls are TRBV5-5 and TRBJ1-3, with D possibly being TRBD1 (6 bases). Germline CDR1 is SGHKS and CDR2 is YYEKEE (reference sequence). The CDR3 extends over 15 amino acids. Trimming removed 0 bases at V and 3 bases at J, with 10 bases between.

The chain carries TRBV6-6 and TRBJ2-5, with 9 bases aligning to TRBD2. V was clipped by 10 bases and J by 5 bases; unmatched bases: 17. There are 16 residues in the CDR3. Germline CDR1 MNHNY, CDR2 SVGAGI (reference sequence). In nucleotides, the CDR3 is TGTGCCACCGCTCGTCCCGGGGCGGGGGGGGTTGAGACCCAGTACTTC. Its translation: CATARPGAGGVETQYF.

In this sample, this clone turned up once. The rearrangement links TRBV28 to TRBJ2-3; the D gene is possibly TRBD2 (5 bases). The length of the CDR3 is 14 residues. The V end was cut by 1 base, the J end by 6 bases, with 11 bases between. From germline, CDR1 is MDHEN and CDR2 SYDVKM. The CDR3: CASSLFEGRDTQYF. The CDR3 DNA reads as TGTGCCAGCAGTTTATTTGAGGGAAGGGATACGCAGTATTTT.

The chain couples TRBV5-8 to TRBJ1-2, with TRBD1 matching over 9 bases. Unmatched junction bases numbered 7, after V lost 3 bases and J lost 4 bases. CDR1 SGHTS and CDR2 YDEGEE come from the germline V gene. The CDR3 consists of 15 residues. In DNA, the CDR3 is TGTGCCAGCAGCTCTGGACAGGGGATGACCTATGGCTACACCTTC. This gives the protein CASSSGQGMTYGYTF.

This chain uses TRBV7-3 with TRBJ2-1, with TRBD1 identical over 7 bases. CDR1 and CDR2 (germline): SGHTA, FQGTGA. With V trimmed by 4 bases and J by 10 bases, 10 bases remained unmatched. The CDR3 extends over 14 amino acids. The CDR3 spells CASSYEGALSEQFF. The CDR3 bases are TGTGCCAGCAGCTATGAGGGGGCGTTGAGCGAGCAGTTCTTC. Full variable domain (rest looked up from reference TRBV7-3 and TRBJ2-1): GAGVSQTPSNKVTEKGKYVELRCDPISGHTALYWYRQSLGQGPEFLIYFQGTGAADDSGLPNDRFFAVRPEGSVSTLKIQRTERGDSAVYLCASSYEGALSEQFFGPGTRLTVL.

V gene TRBV19 combines with J gene TRBJ2-6; D possibly corresponds to TRBD1 (5 bases). V lost 7 bases and J 4 bases, leaving 11 bases between the germline ends. There are 14 residues in the CDR3. In germline, CDR1 is LNHDA, CDR2 SQIVND (reference sequence). DNA of the CDR3: TGTGCCAGTAAAGACAGTTCAGGGGCCAACGTCCTGACTTTC. Translation gives CASKDSSGANVLTF.

The chain carries TRBV5-1 and TRBJ2-7; 8 bases fit TRBD2. Trimming at V came to 2 bases and at J to 6 bases, leaving 1 base not matched to a gene. This CDR3 has 12 amino acids. CDR1 SGHRS and CDR2 YFSETQ come from the germline V gene. CDR3 DNA sequence: TGCGCCAGCAGCTTCCGGGGGGGCGAGCAGTACTTC. Translation gives CASSFRGGEQYF.

The V and J genes are TRBV6-2 or TRBV6-3 and TRBJ1-2, with a possible D match to TRBD1 (6 bases). The CDR3 has 14 residues. Trimming pared 1 base from V and 8 bases from J, leaving 14 bases between. Per germline, CDR1 MNHEY and CDR2 SVGEGT. DNA for the CDR3: TGTGCCAGCAGTTACTATACAGGGACTATAGGCTACACCTTC. Protein sequence: CASSYYTGTIGYTF.

The rearrangement links TRBV7-9 to TRBJ2-7; TRBD2 matches 11 bases. The germline gives CDR1 SEHNR, CDR2 FQNEAQ (reference sequence). This CDR3 is 14 amino acids long. The trim removed 5 bases at V and 7 bases at J, leaving 7 bases unmatched. The CDR3 nucleotides read TGTGCCAGCAGCCCGGGACTAGCGGCAGGGGAGCAGTACTTC. Amino acid sequence: CASSPGLAAGEQYF.

The chain carries TRBV5-4 and TRBJ2-5; D is perhaps TRBD1 (5 bases). This CDR3 region has 14 residues. Germline CDR1 reads SGHNT; CDR2 reads YYREEE (reference sequence). V was shortened by 0 bases and J by 4 bases, with 10 bases between the two germline ends. CDR3 loop: CASSLEGVGETQYF. Here the CDR3 DNA reads TGTGCCAGCAGCTTGGAAGGGGTAGGAGAGACCCAGTACTTC.

This chain links TRBV5-1 with TRBJ2-2; TRBD2 aligns across 8 bases. Germline V gene lookup returns CDR1 SGHRS and CDR2 YFSETQ. V trimming: 4 bases; J trimming: 2 bases; junction bases outside the gene matches: 10. The CDR3 is 17 amino acids. The CDR3 region has the DNA TGCGCCAGCAGCCGTCGTACGGCGGGGGGAAACACCGGGGAGCTGTTTTTT. Protein product: CASSRRTAGGNTGELFF. Using reference TRBV5-1 and TRBJ2-2 for the parts outside the CDR3, the full variable domain is KAGVTQTPRYLIKTRGQQVTLSCSPISGHRSVSWYQQTPGQGLQFLFEYFSETQRNKGNFPGRFSGRQFSNSRSEMNVSTLELGDSALYLCASSRRTAGGNTGELFFGEGSRLTVL.

The V and J genes are TRBV5-6 and TRBJ1-1; no firm D call. Trimming took off 2 bases at V and 3 bases at J, with 5 bases between the two ends. This CDR3 spans 12 amino acids. Germline V gives CDR1 SGHDT, CDR2 YYEEEE. CDR3: CASSFRDTEAFF. In nucleotides, the CDR3 is TGTGCCAGCAGCTTCCGGGACACTGAAGCTTTCTTT.

The chain uses TRBV20-1 and TRBJ1-1, with TRBD1 as a possible D gene (5 bases). CDR3 length: 10 residues. The germline CDR1 and CDR2 sequences are DFQATT and SNEGSKA (reference sequence). The CDR3 bases are TGCCAGGGTAAAGGCACTGAAGCTTTCTTT. Its protein product is CQGKGTEAFF.

J is TRBJ2-3 and V is TRBV7-2; 12 bases agree with TRBD1. After removal of 3 bases from V and 2 bases from J, the junction contained 9 bases not matched to a gene. CDR3 length: 18 residues. Germline lookup yields CDR1 SGHTA and CDR2 FQGNSA. The CDR3 spells CASSFGTGGPQYTDTQYF. DNA of the CDR3: TGTGCCAGCAGCTTCGGGACAGGGGGCCCCCAGTACACAGATACGCAGTATTTT. Complete variable domain (other parts from reference TRBV7-2 and TRBJ2-3): GAGVSQSPSNKVTEKGKDVELRCDPISGHTALYWYRQSLGQGLEFLIYFQGNSAPDKSGLPSDRFSAERTGGSVSTLTIQRTQQEDSAVYLCASSFGTGGPQYTDTQYFGPGTRLTVL.

The genes are TRBV2 and TRBJ2-2; D gene unclear. There are 16 residues in the CDR3. Germline loops: CDR1 SNHLY, CDR2 FYNNEI. V lost 8 bases, J lost 2 bases, and 18 bases lay in between. CDR3 loop: CASRRSSFRNTGELFF. The CDR3 bases are TGTGCCAGCCGAAGAAGTAGCTTTCGTAACACCGGGGAGCTGTTTTTT.

V gene TRBV7-9 combines with J gene TRBJ2-7; 8 nucleotides line up with TRBD1. The length of the CDR3 is 14 residues. The trim removed 5 bases at V and 5 bases at J, leaving 8 bases unmatched. Looked up from germline, CDR1 is SEHNR and CDR2 is FQNEAQ (reference sequence). Written as DNA, the CDR3 is TGTGCCAGCAGCCGACAGGGGAAGGTCCACGAGCAGTACTTC. Translating it yields CASSRQGKVHEQYF.

The chain joins TRBV9 to TRBJ2-5; TRBD1 is a possible D gene (5 bases). CDR1 and CDR2 from the germline V gene are SGDLS and YYNGEE. Trimming took off 0 bases at V and 5 bases at J, with 11 bases between the two ends. This CDR3 is built from 14 residues. CDR3 nucleotides: TGTGCCAGCAGCGTAGCTCTGGCAGGGGAGACCCAGTACTTC. Translated, it gives CASSVALAGETQYF.

The genes are TRBV7-8 and TRBJ2-7, with no clear D. The CDR3 contains 12 residues. Trimming took off 5 bases at V and 2 bases at J, with 7 bases between the two ends. Per the germline V gene, CDR1 is SGHVS and CDR2 is FQNEAQ. This CDR3 is CASSPLPYEQYF. The CDR3 region has the DNA TGTGCCAGCAGCCCCCTACCCTACGAGCAGTACTTC.

The chain joins TRBV7-9 to TRBJ2-7; TRBD2 agrees at 11 bases. V lost 5 bases to trimming and J lost 1 base; unmatched junction nucleotides: 13. Per germline, CDR1 SEHNR and CDR2 FQNEAQ (reference sequence). The CDR3 contains 18 residues. The CDR3 DNA is TGTGCCAGCAGCCCCCCCGGGGGGGGGACTAGCGGTTCCTACGAGCAGTACTTC. Protein sequence: CASSPPGGGTSGSYEQYF.

This clone was recorded a few times. V usage is TRBV5-1 and J usage is TRBJ2-3; 8 bases agree with TRBD1. Germline V gene sequence: CDR1 SGHRS, CDR2 YFSETQ. V was clipped by 3 bases and J by 4 bases; unmatched bases: 13. The CDR3 contains 17 residues. In DNA form, the CDR3 reads TGCGCCAGCAGCTACGACCGACAGGGGTTGAATCCAGATACGCAGTATTTT. Its translation: CASSYDRQGLNPDTQYF.

This clone was recorded many times. The CDR3 region has the DNA TGTGCCAGCAGCTTGGGGGGGCTAGCGGGACTCGGGGAGACCCAGTACTTC. Translated, it gives CASSLGGLAGLGETQYF. This chain connects TRBV5-8 to TRBJ2-5; 9 bases fit TRBD2. The CDR3 extends over 17 amino acids. Per the germline V gene, CDR1 is SGHTS and CDR2 is YDEGEE. V gave up 0 bases and J gave up 5 bases; unmatched junction bases: 11.

This sequence joins TRBV7-8 and TRBJ1-1; 8 bases are shared with TRBD1. The CDR3 has 14 residues. The junction had 8 bases not matched to a gene; V was cut back by 5 bases and J by 6 bases. Germline-derived CDR1 and CDR2 are SGHVS and FQNEAQ. CDR3 DNA: TGTGCCAGCAGCCCCACCGGGACAGGAGCTGAAGCTTTCTTT. Translation: CASSPTGTGAEAFF.

This chain joins TRBV5-1 and TRBJ1-2, with TRBD1 matching over 8 bases. Per the germline V gene, CDR1 is SGHRS and CDR2 is YFSETQ. This CDR3 has 20 residues. The ends lost 4 bases at V and 2 bases at J; junction bases unmatched: 22. The DNA for the CDR3 is TGCGCCAGCAGCCCGAATCACCAGGGACAGGTCCAATACCGGAACTATGGCTACACCTTC. Amino acid sequence: CASSPNHQGQVQYRNYGYTF.

This chain connects TRBV6-1 to TRBJ1-1; no clear D gene. CDR1 is MNHNS and CDR2 is SASEGT in the germline V gene. V shed 0 bases and J shed 6 bases, with 8 bases lying between them. The length of the CDR3 is 13 residues. CDR3 bases: TGTGCCAGCAGTGAAGCAAGGAGGTCTGAAGCTTTCTTT. It specifies CASSEARRSEAFF.

The V gene is TRBV12-3 or TRBV12-4, the J gene TRBJ2-6; D gene uncertain. This CDR3 is built from 13 residues. Trimming shortened V by 6 bases and J by 0 bases, and 3 bases separated the two germline ends. The CDR3: CASRHSGANVLTF. In nucleotides, the CDR3 is TGTGCCAGCAGACACTCTGGGGCCAACGTCCTGACTTTC.

This clone has more than one count but fewer than ten. The rearrangement links TRBV2 to TRBJ1-3, with D possibly being TRBD1 (6 bases). This CDR3 comprises 16 residues. The V gene's germline CDR1 is SNHLY and CDR2 FYNNEI. The ends were cut back, 4 bases at V and 4 bases at J, with 17 bases in the middle. The CDR3 region has the DNA TGTGCCAGCAGTGTGTTCGGGGGGCGCGTCGGAAACACCATATATTTT. It encodes CASSVFGGRVGNTIYF.

This clone was recorded a few times. J is TRBJ1-5 and V is TRBV27, with D possibly TRBD1 on 6 matching bases. V was clipped by 6 bases and J by 4 bases, with 16 bases between them. CDR3 length: 15 amino acids. Germline-derived CDR1 and CDR2 are MNHEY and SMNVEV (reference sequence). In DNA form, the CDR3 reads TGTGCCAGCAGGAGACTTAAGGGGGAGAATCAGCCCCAGCATTTT. This gives the protein CASRRLKGENQPQHF.

The chain carries TRBV7-9 and TRBJ2-3, with 9 bases lining up with TRBD1. V lost 5 bases to trimming and J lost 0 bases; unmatched junction nucleotides: 15. Per germline, CDR1 SEHNR and CDR2 FQNEAQ (reference sequence). CDR3 length: 19 residues. In DNA form, the CDR3 reads TGTGCCAGCAGCCATGGGACAGGGAGCCTACTTTCTAGCACAGATACGCAGTATTTT. This translates into CASSHGTGSLLSSTDTQYF. The whole variable domain, filled in from reference TRBV7-9 and TRBJ2-3, reads DTGVSQNPRHKITKRGQNVTFRCDPISEHNRLYWYRQTLGQGPEFLTYFQNEAQLEKSRLLSDRFSAERPKGSFSTLEIQRTEQGDSAMYLCASSHGTGSLLSSTDTQYFGPGTRLTVL.

The J gene is TRBJ1-2, the V gene TRBV18; D is possibly TRBD1 (6 bases). Germline loops: CDR1 KGHSH, CDR2 LQKENI. The CDR3 has 14 amino acids. V lost 3 bases and J 4 bases, leaving 12 bases between the germline ends. The CDR3 DNA sequence: TGTGCCAGCTCACCGAGGGGGGGACTCTATGGCTACACCTTC. Translating gives CASSPRGGLYGYTF.